Listed below are T cell receptor beta chains from one sample, sequenced in a study of Ad26.COV2.S vaccination and SARS-CoV-2 variants. The assay was immunoSEQ multiplex PCR, and TCRdb's table has in-frame clones only and misses some. Found here are approximately 400,000 clones, 83% of them singletons; the top ten hold about 7.4%. The sequencing used peripheral blood, collected in a trial of Ad26.COV2.S vaccine versus placebo. The source is a person aged 18-60 years who received the Ad26.COV2.S COVID-19 vaccine or a placebo. The CDR3 runs from the conserved cysteine through the conserved F or W. D genes are given only for firm matches. Clone size is shown for a subset of rows, as once, few, many or a class of expanded clone.

j_call d_call clone_size v_call cdr3_nt cdr3_aa
TRBJ2-1 - - TRBV18 TGTGCCAGCTCATCTCTTAAGTCCCTTTACAATGAGCAGTTCTTC CASSSLKSLYNEQFF
TRBJ1-4 - - TRBV4-3 TGCGCCAGCAGCCGGATTTGGCAGGGGAATGAAAAACTGTTTTTT CASSRIWQGNEKLFF
TRBJ2-2 - - TRBV5-1 TGCGCCAGCAGCTTGAAGAGGGTAGCGGCCGGGGAGCTGTTTTTT CASSLKRVAAGELFF
TRBJ1-1 - - TRBV6-1 TGTGCCAGCAGTGAGGGCAGCTACACTGAAGCTTTCTTT CASSEGSYTEAFF
TRBJ1-2 - - TRBV3-1/TRBV3-2 TGTGCCAGCAGCCTCCGGGACATAATGGGCTATGGCTACACCTTC CASSLRDIMGYGYTF
TRBJ1-3 - - TRBV6-5 TGTGCCAGCAGCTCGGACCGACTATCTGGAAACACCATATATTTT CASSSDRLSGNTIYF
TRBJ2-3 - - TRBV6-2/TRBV6-3 TGTGCCAGCAGTTACAACGGGGGTAGCACAGATACGCAGTATTTT CASSYNGGSTDTQYF
TRBJ2-3 - - TRBV6-6 TGTGCCAGCAGTTACTCGCGGGGTCCCACAGATACGCAGTATTTT CASSYSRGPTDTQYF
TRBJ2-1 TRBD2 - TRBV19 TGTGCCAGTAGCCTGGGACTAGCGGGGGGTAATGAGCAGTTCTTC CASSLGLAGGNEQFF
TRBJ2-5 - - TRBV18 TGTGCCAGCTCATTATCGGACCGACACCAAGAGACCCAGTACTTC CASSLSDRHQETQYF
TRBJ1-2 - few TRBV2 TGTGCCAGCAGTTCGGGGGCTGGCTACACCTTC CASSSGAGYTF
TRBJ2-2 - - TRBV7-3 TGTGCCAGCAGCTTAATCAGGGCCACCGGGGAGCTGTTTTTT CASSLIRATGELFF
TRBJ2-2 - - TRBV6-2/TRBV6-3 TGTGCCAGCAGTTGGGGAACCGGGGAGCTGTTTTTT CASSWGTGELFF
TRBJ2-1 - few TRBV5-4 TGTGCCAGCAGCGACGCACAGACTAGAACTGAGCAGTTCTTC CASSDAQTRTEQFF
TRBJ1-2 TRBD1 - TRBV2 TGTGCCAGCAGAGGGACAGGGGCTTGGGGCTACACCTTC CASRGTGAWGYTF
TRBJ2-1 - - TRBV2 TGTGCCAGCAGTGAAAACAGCGACAATGAGCAGTTCTTC CASSENSDNEQFF
TRBJ1-2 TRBD1 once TRBV27 TGTGCCAGCAGTTTGTCTCAGGGGGCTTCGGTACATGGCTACACCTTC CASSLSQGASVHGYTF